This T cell receptor (beta chain) was found in a study of blood T cell repertoires in COVID-19. Overall study context: Samples taken during acute and convalescent COVID-19 were collected in the United States, Italy and Spain. T cells, B-cell-depleted T cells, or PBMCs provided the cDNA or gDNA that served as material.

From germline, CDR1 is GTSNPN and CDR2 SVGIG (reference sequence). Trimming removed 4 bases from V and 1 base from J, with 16 bases in between. The CDR3 extends over 15 amino acids. In the original workflow: Scientists estimated how many nucleated cells there were by amplifying reference gene primers. Assay used: immunoSEQ multiplex PCR; TCRdb lists only in-frame clones, some missing. Clone size and the V and J calls come from that table; the DNA yielded D and trimming. The sample records under 250,000 clones, 75% to 85% being singletons. This rearrangement joins TRBV30 to TRBJ1-1; D is perhaps TRBD1 (6 bases). This TCR derives from a human donor in a cohort sampled during active COVID-19. Sequenced input: peripheral blood. The CDR3 DNA reads TGTGCCTGGACAGGACAGCGGGGATCGAACACTGAAGCTTTCTTT. Its translation is CAWTGQRGSNTEAFF.